The entry that follows covers one T cell receptor beta chain sequence. This specimen belongs to a study of T cell changes during pregnancy in multiple sclerosis. The data were produced by immunoSEQ multiplex PCR, yet TCRdb's version contains in-frame clones alone and is incomplete. The table includes around 100,000 clones, 92% detected once. From germline, CDR1 is SNHLY and CDR2 FYNNEI. V was pared by 6 bases and J by 7 bases, with 8 bases of the junction left unmatched. The CDR3 loop spans 15 amino acids. The chain recombines TRBV2 with TRBJ2-7; 14 nucleotides agree with TRBD2. This clonotype was obtained from a female donor with multiple sclerosis, enrolled in a pregnancy study. This specimen was peripheral blood, taken after pregnancy. The DNA of the CDR3 is TGTGCCAGCAGGGACAGGACTAGCGGGAGGCTTGAGCAGTACTTC. This encodes CASRDRTSGRLEQYF.